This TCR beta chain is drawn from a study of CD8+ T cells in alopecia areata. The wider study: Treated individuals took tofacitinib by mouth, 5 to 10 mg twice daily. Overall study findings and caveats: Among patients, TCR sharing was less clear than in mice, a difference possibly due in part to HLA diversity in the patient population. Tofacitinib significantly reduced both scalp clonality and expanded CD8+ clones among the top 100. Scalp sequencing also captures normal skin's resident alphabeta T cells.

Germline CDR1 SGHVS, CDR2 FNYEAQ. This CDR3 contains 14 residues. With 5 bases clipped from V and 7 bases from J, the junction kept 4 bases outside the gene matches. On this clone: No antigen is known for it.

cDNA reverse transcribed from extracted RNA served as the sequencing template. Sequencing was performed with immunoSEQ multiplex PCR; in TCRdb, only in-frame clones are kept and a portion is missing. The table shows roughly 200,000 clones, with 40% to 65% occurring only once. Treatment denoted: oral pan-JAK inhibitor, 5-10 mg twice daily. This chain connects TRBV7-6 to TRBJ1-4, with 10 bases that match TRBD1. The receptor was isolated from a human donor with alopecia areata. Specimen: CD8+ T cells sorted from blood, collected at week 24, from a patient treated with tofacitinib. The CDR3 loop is CASSQDRGGEKLFF. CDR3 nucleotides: TGTGCCAGCAGCCAGGACAGGGGGGGTGAAAAACTGTTTTTT. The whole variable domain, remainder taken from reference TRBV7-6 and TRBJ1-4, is GAGVSQSPRYKVTKRGQDVALRCDPISGHVSLYWYRQALGQGPEFLTYFNYEAQQDKSGLPNDRFSAERPEGSISTLTIQRTEQRDSAMYRCASSQDRGGEKLFFGSGTQLSVL.